This T cell receptor beta chain was sequenced during a study of PD-1 blockade in classical Hodgkin lymphoma. Details on this clone: Its antigen is as yet unknown.

Described time point: cycle 4 day 1 (C4D1), after less than 7 weeks of nivolumab. All patients relapsed after autologous stem cell transplantation, and brentuximab vedotin exposure varied. CDR1 and CDR2 from the germline V gene are SGHRS and YFSETQ. CDR3 length equals 15 residues. V lost 0 bases and J 3 bases, leaving 10 bases between the germline ends. General study results and limits: What drove the repertoire differences, possibly disease activity or prior therapy, has not been defined.

The data were produced by immunoSEQ multiplex PCR, yet TCRdb's version contains in-frame clones alone and is incomplete. The repertoire holds over 20,000 clones, with around 85% as singletons. The sequence was obtained from a human donor with classical Hodgkin lymphoma. The material sequenced was peripheral blood mononuclear cells (PBMCs), taken before the fourth cycle of nivolumab. J is TRBJ1-5 and V is TRBV5-1; D is ambiguous. In DNA form, the CDR3 reads TGCGCCAGCAGCTTGGATGGGGTCTCCAATCAGCCCCAGCATTTT. Amino acids: CASSLDGVSNQPQHF.